These 20 T cell receptor beta chains came from one sample sequenced in a study of beta chain features in type 1 diabetes (dated by TCRdb to between 2017 and 2018). Library preparation was by the immunoSEQ multiplex PCR assay. All of the isolated RNA was reverse transcribed with the High Capacity cDNA Reverse Transcription Kit, so expressed TCRB transcripts were sequenced. TCRdb took over this immuneACCESS table, retaining in-frame rearrangements with V and J assigned. Such tables are incomplete; in checked studies, under half of the missing clones stem from an unresolved V gene, and the remainder is unexplained. The sample contains hundreds of thousands of clones, more than 13% of them found a single time. The top ten clones comprise 0.03% to 0.04% of the sample. These receptors' targets are unknown. The paper's findings and limits, for the study overall: Type 1 diabetes patients showed a moderate but significant shortening of TCRB CDR3 length in all four CD4+ subsets.

Input material: naive CD4+ T cells from blood. The label giving this sample's cell subset or site can be read as: true naive CD4+ T cells. These receptors all come from a young man with type 1 diabetes.

The chain recombines TRBV4-1 with TRBJ2-6, with 9 bases fitting TRBD1. Trimming cost V 1 base and J 0 bases; bases outside gene matches: 13. The CDR3 extends over 21 amino acids. CDR1 MGHRA and CDR2 YSYEKL come from the germline V gene. The CDR3 loop reads CASSQGGSRTGEISGANVLTF. The CDR3 bases are TGCGCCAGCAGCCAAGGGGGGTCTCGGACAGGGGAAATCTCTGGGGCCAACGTCCTGACTTTC.

The CDR3 spells CASSQDSQGNGELFF. In nucleotides, the CDR3 is TGCGCCAGCAGCCAAGATTCTCAGGGGAACGGGGAGCTGTTTTTT. The chain joins TRBV4-1 to TRBJ2-2, with a tentative D call TRBD1 (6 bases). Trimming stripped 0 bases from V and 7 bases from J, with 12 bases between. The germline CDR1 and CDR2 sequences are MGHRA and YSYEKL. The CDR3 is 15 amino acids.

V is TRBV6-1 and J is TRBJ2-3; D gene uncertain. This CDR3 has 12 residues. Germline V gene sequence: CDR1 MNHNS, CDR2 SASEGT. Trimming left V 2 bases short and J 4 bases short, with 4 bases between. The CDR3 DNA is TGTGCCAGCAGTGAAAGGGCAGATACGCAGTATTTT. The encoded protein is CASSERADTQYF.

This clone was detected a few times. The CDR3 nucleotides are TGTGCCAGCTCACCAAGACAGGAAACCTACGAGCAGTACTTC. Amino acid sequence: CASSPRQETYEQYF. The chain couples TRBV18 to TRBJ2-7; D possibly corresponds to TRBD1 (6 bases). The CDR3 loop spans 14 amino acids. Germline-derived CDR1 and CDR2 are KGHSH and LQKENI. Trimming pared 2 bases from V and 2 bases from J, leaving 10 bases between.

The chain uses TRBV7-2 and TRBJ2-6; D is ambiguous. V lost 3 bases and J lost 0, with 6 bases in between. Germline V gene sequence: CDR1 SGHTA, CDR2 FQGNSA. This CDR3 spans 15 amino acids. CDR3 region: CASSFSPSGANVLTF. The CDR3 DNA reads TGTGCCAGCAGCTTTAGTCCCTCTGGGGCCAACGTCCTGACTTTC.

This clone was counted a few times. The chain is built from TRBV5-6 and TRBJ2-7, with D possibly being TRBD2 (6 bases). The V end lost 4 bases, the J end lost 5 bases, and 13 bases lay between the germline ends. The CDR3 contains 13 residues. Germline V gene lookup returns CDR1 SGHDT and CDR2 YYEEEE. This CDR3 is CASSPRRGNEQYF. The CDR3 DNA reads TGTGCCAGCAGCCCCCGGCGGGGAAACGAGCAGTACTTC.

This clone was seen a few times. This chain links TRBV10-3 with TRBJ1-1; 7 nucleotides align to TRBD1. Per the germline V gene, CDR1 is ENHRY and CDR2 is SYGVKD. The length of the CDR3 is 14 residues. Losses at the gene ends were 10 bases for V and 4 bases for J; bases not matched to a gene: 12. The CDR3 nucleotides are TGTGCCACCAGACAGGGTTCGATTGGCACTGAAGCTTTCTTT. The encoded protein is CATRQGSIGTEAFF.

With regard to this clone: Other DNA sequences in the same sample also yield this CDR3. The gene calls are TRBV9 and TRBJ2-2; no clear D. The CDR3 has 12 amino acids. The germline V and J ends were trimmed by 0 bases and 8 bases, with 5 bases remaining between them. Germline CDR1 reads SGDLS; CDR2 reads YYNGEE. The CDR3: CASSVGPGELFF. In nucleotides, the CDR3 is TGTGCCAGCAGCGTAGGTCCTGGGGAGCTGTTTTTT.

This sequence joins TRBV7-9 and TRBJ1-1; 8 bases fit TRBD1. Germline V CDR1 and CDR2: SEHNR, FQNEAQ (reference sequence). V shed 5 bases and J 3 bases; nucleotides not matched to a gene: 5. This CDR3 region has 14 residues. CDR3 DNA: TGTGCCAGCAGCAGACAGGGGTCGTACACTGAAGCTTTCTTT. It yields the protein CASSRQGSYTEAFF.

The genes are TRBV30 and TRBJ2-3; D might be TRBD1 (5 bases). The CDR3 is 13 amino acids. Per germline, CDR1 GTSNPN and CDR2 SVGIG (reference sequence). V gave up 4 bases and J gave up 1 base, with 9 bases separating them. As DNA, the CDR3 is TGTGCCTGGACAGGGAAGGGCACAGATACGCAGTATTTT. Encoded protein: CAWTGKGTDTQYF.

A few counts support this clone. The rearrangement uses TRBV18 and TRBJ2-3; the D gene could be TRBD1 or TRBD2 (6 bases each). The CDR3 extends over 16 amino acids. The V end was cut by 3 bases, the J end by 4 bases, with 17 bases between. CDR1 and CDR2 from the germline V gene are KGHSH and LQKENI. The CDR3 bases are TGTGCCAGCTCACCGTTACGGGGGCAACCGGCAGATACGCAGTATTTT. It yields the protein CASSPLRGQPADTQYF.

The chain joins TRBV19 to TRBJ2-2; D uncertain. CDR1 LNHDA and CDR2 SQIVND come from the germline V gene (reference sequence). The germline V and J ends were trimmed by 8 bases and 4 bases, with 14 bases remaining between them. CDR3 size: 14 residues. The CDR3 DNA reads TGTGCCAGTTTCAACAGCAGCGCCACCGGGGAGCTGTTTTTT. This gives the protein CASFNSSATGELFF.

This clone showed up just a few times. The chain recombines TRBV10-3 with TRBJ1-2; D is possibly TRBD1 (6 bases). Germline-derived CDR1 and CDR2 are ENHRY and SYGVKD. CDR3 length equals 15 residues. Trimming pared 3 bases from V and 4 bases from J, leaving 15 bases between. CDR3 nucleotides: TGTGCCATCAGTGATTCCGTCGACAGGCCCTATGGCTACACCTTC. It is translated as CAISDSVDRPYGYTF.

The J gene is TRBJ2-2, the V gene TRBV15, with D unclear. V lost 0 bases and J lost 5, with 4 bases in between. Germline V lookup: CDR1 LNHNV, CDR2 YYDKDF (reference sequence). The CDR3 sequence is 13 residues long. The CDR3 sequence is CATSREETGELFF. The CDR3 DNA reads as TGTGCCACCAGCAGAGAGGAAACCGGGGAGCTGTTTTTT.

Remarks on this clone: This specimen includes other DNA sequences encoding the same CDR3. V is TRBV2 and J is TRBJ2-7; D unresolved. CDR1 and CDR2 from the germline V gene are SNHLY and FYNNEI. V was pared by 4 bases and J by 1 base, with 2 bases between. The CDR3 contains 11 residues. The CDR3, as DNA: TGTGCCAGCAGTGGGTCCTACGAGCAGTACTTC. As protein: CASSGSYEQYF. The whole variable domain, remainder taken from reference TRBV2 and TRBJ2-7, is EPEVTQTPSHQVTQMGQEVILRCVPISNHLYFYWYRQILGQKVEFLVSFYNNEISEKSEIFDDQFSVERPDGSNFTLKIRSTKLEDSAMYFCASSGSYEQYFGPGTRLTVT.

The chain couples TRBV28 to TRBJ1-1; D ambiguous. CDR1 is MDHEN and CDR2 is SYDVKM in the germline V gene. The CDR3 has 12 residues. Between the trimmed V and J ends, which lost 4 bases and 7 bases, there was a span of 10 bases. This CDR3 reads CASSSSSLEAFF. The CDR3 DNA sequence: TGTGCCAGCAGTTCTTCTAGCCTTGAAGCTTTCTTT.

The chain has TRBV23-1 and TRBJ1-2, with D possibly matching TRBD1 (5 bases). Being an ORF, TRBV23-1 has a function that is uncertain. This CDR3 spans 16 amino acids. V was clipped by 0 bases and J by 6 bases, with 17 bases between them. This CDR3 reads CASSQSSRQGSNGYTF. The CDR3 region has the DNA TGCGCCAGCAGTCAATCGTCCCGCCAGGGATCTAATGGCTACACCTTC.

This clone was seen a few times. The chain has TRBV6-5 and TRBJ2-3, with D perhaps TRBD1 or TRBD2 (6 bases each). V lost 6 bases to trimming and J lost 3 bases, with 10 bases between them. This CDR3 region has 13 residues. Germline-derived CDR1 and CDR2 are MNHEY and SVGAGI. This CDR3 reads CASRRGGTDTQYF. CDR3 bases: TGTGCCAGCAGAAGAGGGGGGACAGATACGCAGTATTTT.

The J gene is TRBJ2-1, the V gene TRBV30; TRBD2 matches at 11 bases. V shed 4 bases, J shed 9 bases, and the junction held 8 bases outside the gene matches. The CDR3 loop spans 14 amino acids. Germline CDR1 GTSNPN, CDR2 SVGIG (reference sequence). The CDR3 sequence: CAWKTSGMVPEQFF. CDR3 DNA sequence: TGTGCCTGGAAGACTAGCGGGATGGTTCCTGAGCAGTTCTTC.

This clone was counted only a few times. This chain uses TRBV29-1 with TRBJ1-1, with 7 nucleotides matching TRBD1. J was trimmed by 3 bases and V by 7 bases; bases with no gene match: 8. This CDR3 region has 13 residues. Per germline, CDR1 SQVTM and CDR2 ANQGSEA. The CDR3 region is CSARQGRDTEAFF. As DNA, the CDR3 is TGCAGCGCTAGACAGGGTCGGGACACTGAAGCTTTCTTT.